One sample yielded the 5 T cell receptor beta chains listed below, sequenced in a study of blood T cell repertoires in COVID-19. Data came from immunoSEQ multiplex PCR; TCRdb stores just in-frame clones and leaves some out. Here the sample spans some 250,000 clones, roughly 83% being singletons. The sample consisted of peripheral blood. These TCRs come from a man older than 75 with acute or convalescent COVID-19.

The chain combines TRBV5-1 with TRBJ2-4, with a weak D call TRBD1 (7 bases). This CDR3 has 13 residues. The germline gives CDR1 SGHRS, CDR2 YFSETQ. The V end was cut by 2 bases, the J end by 8 bases, with 11 bases between. CDR3 sequence reads: CASSFTGEDIQYF. CDR3 in DNA: TGCGCCAGCAGCTTCACAGGGGAGGACATTCAGTACTTC.

The rearrangement uses TRBV5-1 and TRBJ1-6, with TRBD1 matching over 8 bases. Germline loops: CDR1 SGHRS, CDR2 YFSETQ. The trim removed 4 bases at V and 9 bases at J, leaving 6 bases unmatched. This CDR3 contains 14 residues. For the CDR3, the DNA is TGCGCCAGCAGCCCAACAGGGGGTAGTTCACCCCTCCACTTT. Protein product: CASSPTGGSSPLHF.

The chain couples TRBV7-2 to TRBJ1-5; tentative D call: TRBD1 (5 bases). The V gene's germline CDR1 is SGHTA and CDR2 FQGNSA. The CDR3 sequence is 15 residues long. Trimming cost V 6 bases and J 3 bases, with 15 bases left between them. Here the CDR3 reads CASSPGLGNNQPQHF. The DNA for the CDR3 is TGTGCCAGCAGTCCAGGGCTGGGGAACAATCAGCCCCAGCATTTT.

V is TRBV10-2 and J is TRBJ2-7, with a possible D match to TRBD2 (5 bases). The germline gives CDR1 WSHSY, CDR2 SAAADI. The CDR3 runs to 14 residues. Between the trimmed V and J ends, which lost 4 bases and 4 bases, there was a span of 14 bases. CDR3 sequence reads: CASSGSVIRYEQYF. The CDR3 nucleotides read TGCGCCAGCAGTGGTAGCGTTATTAGGTACGAGCAGTACTTC.

The chain couples TRBV16 to TRBJ1-5; no reliable D call. The germline V and J ends were trimmed by 0 bases and 4 bases, with 13 bases remaining between them. CDR3 size: 16 residues. CDR1 is KGHSY and CDR2 is FQNENV in the germline V gene. CDR3 residues: CASSQSMRAGNQPQHF. Written as DNA, the CDR3 is TGTGCCAGCAGCCAATCGATGAGGGCTGGGAATCAGCCCCAGCATTTT.